The present T cell receptor (beta chain) was sequenced within a study of CD8+ T cells in alopecia areata. Study-level information: Twice a day, 5 to 10 mg of oral tofacitinib was administered to treated patients. Tofacitinib was given for 6 to 18 months, then stopped for 6 months. Treated patients received severity scores based on the percentage of scalp area affected.

The germline V and J ends were trimmed by 6 bases and 2 bases, with 11 bases remaining between them. CDR1 is SQVTM, CDR2 ANQGSEA, per germline. This CDR3 is 13 amino acids long. Treatment given: oral pan-JAK inhibitor, 5-10 mg twice daily. Alopecia areata patients provided lesional scalp punch biopsies and peripheral blood, both collected for the study. Sequencing used cDNA as its template, made by extracting RNA and reverse transcribing it. Libraries were prepared by immunoSEQ multiplex PCR; TCRdb keeps only in-frame clonotypes and omits some of them. The data show some 190,000 clones, 60% to 70% seen once.

The source material was CD4+ T cells sorted from blood, sampled at week 4, from a patient treated with tofacitinib. The clonotype was recovered from a human donor with alopecia areata. The chain uses TRBV29-1 and TRBJ1-5; D gene uncertain. CDR3 residues: CSVVDGGNQPQHF. The CDR3, as DNA: TGCAGCGTGGTGGACGGAGGCAATCAGCCCCAGCATTTT. Full variable domain (missing parts from reference TRBV29-1 and TRBJ1-5): SAVISQKPSRDICQRGTSLTIQCQVDSQVTMMFWYRQQPGQSLTLIATANQGSEATYESGFVIDKFPISRPNLTFSTLTVSNMSPEDSSIYLCSVVDGGNQPQHFGDGTRLSIL.